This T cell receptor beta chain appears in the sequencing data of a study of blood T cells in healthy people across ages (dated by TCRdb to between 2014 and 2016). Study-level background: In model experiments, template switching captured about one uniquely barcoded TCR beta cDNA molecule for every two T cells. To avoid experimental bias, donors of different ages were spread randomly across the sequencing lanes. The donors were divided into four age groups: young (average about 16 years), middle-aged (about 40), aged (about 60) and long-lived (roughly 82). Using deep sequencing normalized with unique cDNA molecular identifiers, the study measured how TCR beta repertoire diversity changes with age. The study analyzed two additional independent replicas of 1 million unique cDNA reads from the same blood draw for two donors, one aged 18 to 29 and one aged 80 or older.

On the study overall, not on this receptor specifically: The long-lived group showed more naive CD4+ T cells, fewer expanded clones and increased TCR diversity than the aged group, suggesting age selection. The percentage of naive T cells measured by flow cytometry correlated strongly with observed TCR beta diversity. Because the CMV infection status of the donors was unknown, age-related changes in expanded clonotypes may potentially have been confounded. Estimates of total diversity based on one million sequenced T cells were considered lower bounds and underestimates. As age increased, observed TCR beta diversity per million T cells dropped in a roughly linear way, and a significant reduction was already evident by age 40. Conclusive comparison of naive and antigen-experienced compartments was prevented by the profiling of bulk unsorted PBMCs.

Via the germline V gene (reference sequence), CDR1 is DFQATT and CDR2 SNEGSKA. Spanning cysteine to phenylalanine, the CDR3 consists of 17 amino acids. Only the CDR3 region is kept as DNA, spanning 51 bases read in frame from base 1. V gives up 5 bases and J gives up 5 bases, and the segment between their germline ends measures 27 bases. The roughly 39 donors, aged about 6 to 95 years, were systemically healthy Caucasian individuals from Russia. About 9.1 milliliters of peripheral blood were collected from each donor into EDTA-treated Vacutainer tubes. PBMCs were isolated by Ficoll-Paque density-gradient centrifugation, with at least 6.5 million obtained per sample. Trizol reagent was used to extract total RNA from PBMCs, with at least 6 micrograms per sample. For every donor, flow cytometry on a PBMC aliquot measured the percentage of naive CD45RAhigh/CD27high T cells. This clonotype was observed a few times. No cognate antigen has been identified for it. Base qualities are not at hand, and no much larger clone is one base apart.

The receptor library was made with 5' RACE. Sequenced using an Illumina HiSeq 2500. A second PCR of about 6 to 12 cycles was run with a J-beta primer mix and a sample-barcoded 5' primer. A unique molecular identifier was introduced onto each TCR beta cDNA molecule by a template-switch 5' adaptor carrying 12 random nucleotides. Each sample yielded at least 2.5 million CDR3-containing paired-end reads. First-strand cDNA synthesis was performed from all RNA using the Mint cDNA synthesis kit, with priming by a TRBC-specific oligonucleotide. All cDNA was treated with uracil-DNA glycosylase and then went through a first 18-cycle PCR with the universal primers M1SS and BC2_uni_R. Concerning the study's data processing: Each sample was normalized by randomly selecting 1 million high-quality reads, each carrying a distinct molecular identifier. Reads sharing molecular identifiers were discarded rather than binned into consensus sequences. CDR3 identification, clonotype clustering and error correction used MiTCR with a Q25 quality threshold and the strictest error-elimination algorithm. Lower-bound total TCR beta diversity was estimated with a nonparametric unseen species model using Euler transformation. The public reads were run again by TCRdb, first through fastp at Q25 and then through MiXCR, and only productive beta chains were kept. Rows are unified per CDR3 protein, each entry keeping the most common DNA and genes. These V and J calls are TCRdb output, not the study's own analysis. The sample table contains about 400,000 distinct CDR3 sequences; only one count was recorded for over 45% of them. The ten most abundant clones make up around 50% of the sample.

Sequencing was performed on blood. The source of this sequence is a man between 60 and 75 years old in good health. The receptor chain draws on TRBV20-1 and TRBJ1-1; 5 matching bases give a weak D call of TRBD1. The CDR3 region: CSAPPTGAGRKGTEAFF. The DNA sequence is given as TGCAGTGCTCCACCAACAGGCGCAGGACGTAAGGGGACTGAAGCTTTCTTT.